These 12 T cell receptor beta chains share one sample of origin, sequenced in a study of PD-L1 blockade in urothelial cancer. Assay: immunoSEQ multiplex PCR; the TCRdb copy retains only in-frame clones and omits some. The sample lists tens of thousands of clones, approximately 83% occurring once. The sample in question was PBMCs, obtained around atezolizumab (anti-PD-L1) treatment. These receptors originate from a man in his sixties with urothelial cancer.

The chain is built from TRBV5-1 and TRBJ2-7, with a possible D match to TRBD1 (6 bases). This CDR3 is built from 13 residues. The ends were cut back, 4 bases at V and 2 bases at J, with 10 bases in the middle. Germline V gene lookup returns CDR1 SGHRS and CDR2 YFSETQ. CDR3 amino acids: CASSRDTPYEQYF. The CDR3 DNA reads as TGCGCCAGCAGCCGGGACACTCCCTACGAGCAGTACTTC.

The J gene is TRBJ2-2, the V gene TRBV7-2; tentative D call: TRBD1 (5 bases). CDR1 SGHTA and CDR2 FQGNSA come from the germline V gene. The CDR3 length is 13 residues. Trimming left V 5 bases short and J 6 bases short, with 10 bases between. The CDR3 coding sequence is TGTGCCAGCAGCCAAGCAGGGCCCGGGGAGCTGTTTTTT. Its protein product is CASSQAGPGELFF.

The CDR3 DNA reads TGTGCCAGCAGAAAAAGACAGGGGGGGAACACTGAAGCTTTCTTT. This translates into CASRKRQGGNTEAFF. This chain uses TRBV6-5 with TRBJ1-1; 9 nucleotides agree with TRBD1. This CDR3 spans 15 amino acids. V gave up 6 bases and J gave up 1 base; unmatched junction bases: 6. Germline V gene sequence: CDR1 MNHEY, CDR2 SVGAGI.

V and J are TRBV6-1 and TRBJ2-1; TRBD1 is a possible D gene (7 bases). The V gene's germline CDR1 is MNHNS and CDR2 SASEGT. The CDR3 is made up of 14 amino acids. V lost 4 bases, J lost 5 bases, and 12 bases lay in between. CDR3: CASSGGDSNNEQFF. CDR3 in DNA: TGTGCCAGCAGTGGGGGGGACAGCAACAATGAGCAGTTCTTC.

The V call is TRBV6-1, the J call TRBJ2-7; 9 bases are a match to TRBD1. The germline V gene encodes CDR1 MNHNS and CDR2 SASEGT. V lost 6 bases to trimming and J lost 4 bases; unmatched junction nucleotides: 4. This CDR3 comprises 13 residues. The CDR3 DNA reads TGTGCCAGCAGGGACAGGGGTGTTTACGAGCAGTACTTC. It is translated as CASRDRGVYEQYF.

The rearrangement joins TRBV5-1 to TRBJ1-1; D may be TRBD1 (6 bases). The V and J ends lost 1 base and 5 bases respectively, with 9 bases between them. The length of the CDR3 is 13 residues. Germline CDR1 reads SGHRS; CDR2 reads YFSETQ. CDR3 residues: CASSLTGLTEAFF. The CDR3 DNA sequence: TGCGCCAGCAGCTTGACAGGGTTGACTGAAGCTTTCTTT.

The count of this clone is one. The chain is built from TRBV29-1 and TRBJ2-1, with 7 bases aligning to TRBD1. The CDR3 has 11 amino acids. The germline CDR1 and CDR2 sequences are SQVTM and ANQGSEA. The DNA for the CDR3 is TGCAGTGGTCACAGGGGCAATGAGCAGTTCTTC. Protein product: CSGHRGNEQFF.

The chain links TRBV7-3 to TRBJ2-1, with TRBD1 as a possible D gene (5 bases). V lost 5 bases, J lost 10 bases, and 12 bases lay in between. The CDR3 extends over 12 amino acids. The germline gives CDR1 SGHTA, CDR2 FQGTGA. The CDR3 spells CASSPLQGEQFF. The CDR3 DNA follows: TGTGCCAGCAGCCCGCTCCAGGGAGAGCAGTTCTTC.

CDR3 DNA sequence: TGTGCCAGCAGCTTAGTCGGGACAGGCGGCCATGGCTACACCTTC. The encoded protein is CASSLVGTGGHGYTF. The chain couples TRBV7-9 to TRBJ1-2; 8 bases line up with TRBD1. The CDR3 loop spans 15 amino acids. After removal of 1 base from V and 6 bases from J, the junction contained 7 bases not matched to a gene. CDR1 is SEHNR and CDR2 is FQNEAQ in the germline V gene (reference sequence). The full variable domain, with the rest looked up from reference TRBV7-9 and TRBJ1-2, is DTGVSQNPRHKITKRGQNVTFRCDPISEHNRLYWYRQTLGQGPEFLTYFQNEAQLEKSRLLSDRFSAERPKGSFSTLEIQRTEQGDSAMYLCASSLVGTGGHGYTFGSGTRLTVV.

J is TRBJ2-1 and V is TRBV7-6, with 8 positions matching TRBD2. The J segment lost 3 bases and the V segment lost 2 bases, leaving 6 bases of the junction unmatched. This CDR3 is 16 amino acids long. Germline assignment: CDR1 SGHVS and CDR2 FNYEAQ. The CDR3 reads CASSLMTGLGYNEQFF. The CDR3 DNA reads TGTGCCAGCAGCTTAATGACGGGACTAGGCTACAATGAGCAGTTCTTC.

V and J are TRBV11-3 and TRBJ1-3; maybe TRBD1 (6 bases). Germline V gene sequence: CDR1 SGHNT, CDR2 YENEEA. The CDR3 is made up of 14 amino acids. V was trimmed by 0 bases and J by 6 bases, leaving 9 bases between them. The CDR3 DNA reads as TGTGCCAGCAGCTTAGAGGGGGACAAAAACACCATATATTTT. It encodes CASSLEGDKNTIYF.

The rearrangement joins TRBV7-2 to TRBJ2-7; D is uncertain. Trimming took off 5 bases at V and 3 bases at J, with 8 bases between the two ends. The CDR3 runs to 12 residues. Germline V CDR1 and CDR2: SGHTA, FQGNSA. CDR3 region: CASSAQHYEQYF. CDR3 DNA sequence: TGTGCCAGCAGCGCCCAACACTACGAGCAGTACTTC. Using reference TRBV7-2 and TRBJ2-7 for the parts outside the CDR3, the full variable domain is GAGVSQSPSNKVTEKGKDVELRCDPISGHTALYWYRQSLGQGLEFLIYFQGNSAPDKSGLPSDRFSAERTGGSVSTLTIQRTQQEDSAVYLCASSAQHYEQYFGPGTRLTVT.